This record covers a single T cell receptor beta chain. This CDR3 is 18 amino acids long. Germline CDR1 is MNHEY and CDR2 is SVGAGI. J lost 2 bases, V lost 2 bases, and 7 bases had no gene match. The sample, around 10 milliliters of peripheral blood, was drawn from each donor. Isolation of PBMCs gave at least 7 million cells per sample. The data were obtained in a study of blood T cells in healthy people across ages. For the second PCR, which ran for about 7 to 11 cycles, a sample-barcoded 5' primer and a J-beta primer mix were used. TCRdb re-called the 5' RACE reads through MiXCR, storing one row per CDR3 protein. The table records about 1,400,000 distinct CDR3 sequences, around 39% of them present only once.

This sequence joins TRBV6-5 and TRBJ2-3, with 13 nucleotides matching TRBD2. The sequenced sample was blood. The TCR originated in a woman between 18 and 29 years old in good health. The CDR3 nucleotides are TGTGCCAGCAGTTACACCCGGACTAGCGGGGGAATCACAGATACGCAGTATTTT. It yields the protein CASSYTRTSGGITDTQYF.